Sequencing of this T cell receptor beta chain was carried out in a study of T cell responses to AZD1222 COVID-19 vaccine. From germline, CDR1 is SGHVS and CDR2 FQNEAQ. The CDR3 runs to 13 residues. After removal of 6 bases from V and 7 bases from J, the junction contained 8 bases not matched to a gene. Using immunoSEQ multiplex PCR, the repertoire was profiled, and TCRdb retains in-frame clones only, with some absent. The table lists about 26,000 clones, 88% of them singletons. General observations from the study: Females made up more of the donors, who were largely white British, and clonal diversity may have come out too low. Regions 160-218 and 743-854 dominated among vaccine-associated CD4 TCRs spanning spike. Among spike-specific TCRs, nearly half reportedly target unmutated variant regions. Increased Spike-specific TCR breadth and depth were observed after two AZD1222 doses.

A note on this clone: The antigen is not known.

The TCR comes from an adult who received the AZD1222 COVID-19 vaccine. The gene calls are TRBV7-8 and TRBJ2-7, with TRBD2 identical over 8 bases. This sample comprised peripheral blood, obtained 28 days after the second AZD1222 dose. The CDR3 DNA reads TGTGCCAGCAGAAGCGGGGGACGTGATGAGCAGTACTTC. This codes for CASRSGGRDEQYF.